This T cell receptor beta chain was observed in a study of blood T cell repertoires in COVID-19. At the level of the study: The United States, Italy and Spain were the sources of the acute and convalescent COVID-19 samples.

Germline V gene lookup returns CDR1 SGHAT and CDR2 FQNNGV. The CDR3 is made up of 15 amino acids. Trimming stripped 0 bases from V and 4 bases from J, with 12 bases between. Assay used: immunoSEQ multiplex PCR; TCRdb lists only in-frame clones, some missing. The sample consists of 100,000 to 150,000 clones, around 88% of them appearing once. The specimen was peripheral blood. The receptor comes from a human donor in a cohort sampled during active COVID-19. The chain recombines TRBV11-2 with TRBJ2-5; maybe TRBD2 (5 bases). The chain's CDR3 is CASSLDRGYGETQYF. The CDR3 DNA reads TGTGCCAGCAGCTTAGATCGGGGATATGGAGAGACCCAGTACTTC.